This T cell receptor (beta chain) was profiled in a study of blood T cell repertoires in COVID-19. Study context: Specimens from acute and convalescent COVID-19 originated in the United States, Italy and Spain. Sample material is recorded as cDNA or gDNA derived from T cells, B-cell-depleted T cells, or PBMCs.

Original methodology: Estimation of nucleated cell counts relied on the amplification of reference gene primers. The repertoire was sequenced with immunoSEQ multiplex PCR; TCRdb's copy has only in-frame clones and lacks some. V and J calls and clone size follow that table, whereas D and trimming were derived from the DNA. The sample holds about 29,000 clones, approximately 87% seen once. The V end was cut by 0 bases, the J end by 5 bases, with 8 bases between. The CDR3 is made up of 14 amino acids. From germline, CDR1 is SGHAT and CDR2 FQNNGV. The sequence was collected from a human donor with active COVID-19. The donor label of this sample is uncertain. This chain joins TRBV11-2 and TRBJ2-1; D remains unclear. Material: peripheral blood. The CDR3 loop reads CASSLDYQDNEQFF. CDR3 in DNA: TGTGCCAGCAGCTTAGATTATCAGGACAATGAGCAGTTCTTC.